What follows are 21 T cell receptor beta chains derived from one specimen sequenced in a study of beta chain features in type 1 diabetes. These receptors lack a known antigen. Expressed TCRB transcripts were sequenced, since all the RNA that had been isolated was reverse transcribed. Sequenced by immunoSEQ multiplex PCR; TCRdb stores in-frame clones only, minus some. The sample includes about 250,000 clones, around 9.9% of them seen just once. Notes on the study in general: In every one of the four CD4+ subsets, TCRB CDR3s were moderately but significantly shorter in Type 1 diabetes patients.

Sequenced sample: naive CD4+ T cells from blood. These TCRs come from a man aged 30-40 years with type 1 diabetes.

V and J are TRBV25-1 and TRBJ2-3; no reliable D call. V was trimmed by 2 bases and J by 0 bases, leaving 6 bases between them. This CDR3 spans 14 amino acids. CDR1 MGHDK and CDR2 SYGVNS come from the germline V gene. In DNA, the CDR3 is TGTGCCAGCAGTGAACAACTTAGCACAGATACGCAGTATTTT. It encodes CASSEQLSTDTQYF. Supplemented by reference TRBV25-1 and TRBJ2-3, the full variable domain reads EADIYQTPRYLVIGTGKKITLECSQTMGHDKMYWYQQDPGMELHLIHYSYGVNSTEKGDLSSESTVSRIRTEHFPLTLESARPSHTSQYLCASSEQLSTDTQYFGPGTRLTVL.

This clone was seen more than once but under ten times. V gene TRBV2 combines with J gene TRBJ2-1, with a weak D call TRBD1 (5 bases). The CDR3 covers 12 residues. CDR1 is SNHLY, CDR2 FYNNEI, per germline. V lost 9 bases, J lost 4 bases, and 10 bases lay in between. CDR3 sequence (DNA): TGTGCCAGTTCGACAGAATACAATGAGCAGTTCTTC. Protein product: CASSTEYNEQFF.

CDR3 nucleotides: TGTGCCAGCAGTGAACAAGGGGGAACCCAGTACTTC. It codes for CASSEQGGTQYF. The rearrangement joins TRBV2 to TRBJ2-5, with a possible D match to TRBD1 (6 bases). CDR1 and CDR2 from the germline V gene are SNHLY and FYNNEI. This CDR3 region has 12 residues. Trimming shortened V by 2 bases and J by 8 bases, and 9 bases separated the two germline ends.

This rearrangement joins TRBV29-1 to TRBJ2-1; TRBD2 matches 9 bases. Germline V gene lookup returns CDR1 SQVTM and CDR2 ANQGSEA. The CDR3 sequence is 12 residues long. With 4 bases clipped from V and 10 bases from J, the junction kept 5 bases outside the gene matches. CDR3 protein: CSVGGGAKEQFF. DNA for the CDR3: TGCAGCGTTGGCGGGGGGGCAAAAGAGCAGTTCTTC.

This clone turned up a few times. In DNA, the CDR3 is TGTGCCAGCTCTCGGGACAGGTACTACGAGCAGTACTTC. This encodes CASSRDRYYEQYF. The V call is TRBV7-9, the J call TRBJ2-7; 8 bases are shared with TRBD1. Germline V gene lookup returns CDR1 SEHNR and CDR2 FQNEAQ (reference sequence). This CDR3 has 13 residues. The ends lost 8 bases at V and 3 bases at J; junction bases unmatched: 6.

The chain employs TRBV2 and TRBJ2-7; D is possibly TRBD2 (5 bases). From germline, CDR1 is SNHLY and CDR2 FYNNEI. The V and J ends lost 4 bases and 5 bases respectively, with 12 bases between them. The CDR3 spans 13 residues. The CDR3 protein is CASSGRYLDEQYF. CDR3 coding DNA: TGTGCCAGCAGTGGGAGGTATTTGGACGAGCAGTACTTC.

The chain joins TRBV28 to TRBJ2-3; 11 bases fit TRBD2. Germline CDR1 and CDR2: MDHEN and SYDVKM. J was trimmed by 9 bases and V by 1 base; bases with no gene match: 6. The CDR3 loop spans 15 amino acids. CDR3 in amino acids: CASSLYGSGGATQYF. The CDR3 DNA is TGTGCCAGCAGTTTATATGGTAGCGGGGGGGCCACGCAGTATTTT.

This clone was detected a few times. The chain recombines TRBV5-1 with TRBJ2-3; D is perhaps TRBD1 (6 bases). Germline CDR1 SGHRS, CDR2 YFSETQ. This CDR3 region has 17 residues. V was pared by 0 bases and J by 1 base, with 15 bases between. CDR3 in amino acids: CASSLARGHIGTDTQYF. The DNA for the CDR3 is TGCGCCAGCAGCTTGGCCCGGGGACATATAGGCACAGATACGCAGTATTTT. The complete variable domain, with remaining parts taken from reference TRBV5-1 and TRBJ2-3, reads KAGVTQTPRYLIKTRGQQVTLSCSPISGHRSVSWYQQTPGQGLQFLFEYFSETQRNKGNFPGRFSGRQFSNSRSEMNVSTLELGDSALYLCASSLARGHIGTDTQYFGPGTRLTVL.

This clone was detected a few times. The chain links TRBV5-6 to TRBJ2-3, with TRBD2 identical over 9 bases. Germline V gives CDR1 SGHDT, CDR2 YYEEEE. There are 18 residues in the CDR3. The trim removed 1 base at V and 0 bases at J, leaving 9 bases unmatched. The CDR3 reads CASSLRLADWASTDTQYF. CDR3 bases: TGTGCCAGCAGCTTGCGACTAGCGGATTGGGCTAGCACAGATACGCAGTATTTT. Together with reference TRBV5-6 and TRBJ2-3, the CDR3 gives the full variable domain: DAGVTQSPTHLIKTRGQQVTLRCSPKSGHDTVSWYQQALGQGPQFIFQYYEEEERQRGNFPDRFSGHQFPNYSSELNVNALLLGDSALYLCASSLRLADWASTDTQYFGPGTRLTVL.

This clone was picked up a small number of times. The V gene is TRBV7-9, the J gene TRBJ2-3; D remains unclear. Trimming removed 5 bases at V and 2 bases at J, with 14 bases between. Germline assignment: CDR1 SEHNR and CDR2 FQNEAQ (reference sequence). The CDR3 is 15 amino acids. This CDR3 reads CASSRSLALTDTQYF. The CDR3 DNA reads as TGTGCCAGCAGCCGCTCGTTAGCACTCACAGATACGCAGTATTTT.

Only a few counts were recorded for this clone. The CDR3 spells CASSLEVAETQYF. The CDR3 nucleotides read TGCGCCAGCAGCTTGGAAGTTGCGGAGACCCAGTACTTC. The V and J genes are TRBV5-1 and TRBJ2-5; D is undetermined. The germline V gene encodes CDR1 SGHRS and CDR2 YFSETQ. V was clipped by 0 bases and J by 5 bases, with 8 bases between them. The CDR3 has 13 amino acids.

For the CDR3, the DNA is TGTGCCAGCAGCCGTACCCGGGACATCGGGGAGACCCAGTACTTC. Protein product: CASSRTRDIGETQYF. This chain links TRBV7-3 with TRBJ2-5, with D possibly matching TRBD1 (6 bases). The V gene's germline CDR1 is SGHTA and CDR2 FQGTGA. CDR3 length equals 15 residues. V was clipped by 5 bases and J by 5 bases, with 18 bases between them.

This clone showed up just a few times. CDR3 region: CASSVERGGETQYF. CDR3 coding DNA: TGTGCCAGCAGTGTAGAGCGGGGAGGGGAGACCCAGTACTTC. V is TRBV6-5 and J is TRBJ2-5, with 7 bases lining up with TRBD2. Losses at the gene ends were 5 bases for V and 5 bases for J; bases not matched to a gene: 8. The CDR3 runs to 14 residues. Germline V gene lookup returns CDR1 MNHEY and CDR2 SVGAGI.

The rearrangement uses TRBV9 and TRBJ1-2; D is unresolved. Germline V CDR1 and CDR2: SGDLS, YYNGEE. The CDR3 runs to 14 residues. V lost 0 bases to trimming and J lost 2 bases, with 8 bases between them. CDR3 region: CASSVGNGNYGYTF. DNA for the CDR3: TGTGCCAGCAGCGTAGGCAACGGGAACTATGGCTACACCTTC.

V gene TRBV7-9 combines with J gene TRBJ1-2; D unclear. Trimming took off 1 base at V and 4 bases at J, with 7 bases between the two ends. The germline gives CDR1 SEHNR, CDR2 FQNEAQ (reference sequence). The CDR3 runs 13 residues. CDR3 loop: CASSLGEGYGYTF. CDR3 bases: TGTGCCAGCAGCTTAGGGGAGGGCTATGGCTACACCTTC.

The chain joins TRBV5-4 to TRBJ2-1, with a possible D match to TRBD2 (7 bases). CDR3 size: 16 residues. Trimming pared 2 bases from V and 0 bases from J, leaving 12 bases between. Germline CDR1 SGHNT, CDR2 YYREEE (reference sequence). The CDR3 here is CASSFGGGGSYNEQFF. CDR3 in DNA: TGTGCCAGCAGCTTTGGAGGGGGGGGCTCCTACAATGAGCAGTTCTTC.

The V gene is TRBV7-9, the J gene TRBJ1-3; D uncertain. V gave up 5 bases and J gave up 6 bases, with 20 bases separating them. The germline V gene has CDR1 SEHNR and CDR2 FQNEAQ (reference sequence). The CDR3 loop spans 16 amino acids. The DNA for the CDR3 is TGTGCCAGCAGCCCGCGAGGGCGAGGTTTACTAAACACCATATATTTT. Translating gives CASSPRGRGLLNTIYF.

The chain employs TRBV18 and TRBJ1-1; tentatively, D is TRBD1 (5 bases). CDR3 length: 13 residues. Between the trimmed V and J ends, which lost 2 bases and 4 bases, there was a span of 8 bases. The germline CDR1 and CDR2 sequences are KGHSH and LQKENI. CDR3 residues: CASSPRRGTEAFF. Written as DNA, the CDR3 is TGTGCCAGCTCACCAAGGAGGGGCACTGAAGCTTTCTTT. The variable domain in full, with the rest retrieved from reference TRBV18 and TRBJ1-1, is NAGVMQNPRHLVRRRGQEARLRCSPMKGHSHVYWYRQLPEEGLKFMVYLQKENIIDESGMPKERFSAEFPKEGPSILRIQQVVRGDSAAYFCASSPRRGTEAFFGQGTRLTVV.

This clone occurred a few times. Here the CDR3 DNA reads TGCGCCAGCAGCCAGACAGGGAACACTGAAGCTTTCTTT. It encodes CASSQTGNTEAFF. This sequence joins TRBV5-1 and TRBJ1-1; tentative D call: TRBD1 (6 bases). This CDR3 comprises 13 residues. Per the germline V gene, CDR1 is SGHRS and CDR2 is YFSETQ. Between the trimmed V and J ends, which lost 4 bases and 1 base, there was a span of 8 bases.

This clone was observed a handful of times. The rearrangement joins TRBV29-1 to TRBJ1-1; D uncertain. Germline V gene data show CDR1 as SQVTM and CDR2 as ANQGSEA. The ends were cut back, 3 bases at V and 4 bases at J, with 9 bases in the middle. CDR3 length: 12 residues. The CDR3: CSVERVVTEAFF. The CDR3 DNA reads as TGCAGCGTTGAGAGGGTAGTCACTGAAGCTTTCTTT.

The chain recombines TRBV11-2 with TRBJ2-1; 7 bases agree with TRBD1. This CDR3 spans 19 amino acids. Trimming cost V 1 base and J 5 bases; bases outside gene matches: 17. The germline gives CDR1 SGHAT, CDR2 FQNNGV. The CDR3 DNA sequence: TGTGCCAGCAGCTTAGTATCACCGAGAACCGTGGGACAGAACAATGAGCAGTTCTTC. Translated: CASSLVSPRTVGQNNEQFF. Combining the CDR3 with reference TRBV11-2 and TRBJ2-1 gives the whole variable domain EAGVAQSPRYKIIEKRQSVAFWCNPISGHATLYWYQQILGQGPKLLIQFQNNGVVDDSQLPKDRFSAERLKGVDSTLKIQPAKLEDSAVYLCASSLVSPRTVGQNNEQFFGPGTRLTVL.